These 24 T cell receptor beta chains came from one sample sequenced in a study of cytomegalovirus exposure and HLA in healthy donors. This table comes from immunoSEQ multiplex PCR, and its TCRdb copy is limited to in-frame clones, with some not included. The sample contains 190,000 or so clones, 80% to 85% of which appear only once. Sequencing used PBMCs. These receptors were obtained from a woman in her late teens or twenties in good health and CMV-seropositive.

The CDR3 sequence is CASCVQEVGAYNEQFF. The CDR3 DNA reads TGCGCCAGCTGTGTTCAGGAGGTAGGTGCCTACAATGAGCAGTTCTTC. This chain uses TRBV5-1 with TRBJ2-1; a weak D match, TRBD2 (5 bases). Between the trimmed V and J ends, which lost 7 bases and 2 bases, there was a span of 19 bases. CDR1 is SGHRS, CDR2 YFSETQ, per germline. The CDR3 consists of 16 residues.

Only one count was recorded for this clone. The rearrangement links TRBV7-3 to TRBJ2-3; D may be TRBD2 (6 bases). The CDR3 loop spans 16 amino acids. Trimming took off 1 base at V and 0 bases at J, with 11 bases between the two ends. Germline V gene data show CDR1 as SGHTA and CDR2 as FQGTGA. CDR3 sequence: CASSLNVGGSTDTQYF. CDR3 nucleotides: TGTGCCAGCAGCTTAAATGTCGGGGGAAGCACAGATACGCAGTATTTT.

V usage is TRBV9 and J usage is TRBJ1-2; the D is unclear. Trimming stripped 4 bases from V and 2 bases from J, with 21 bases between. The CDR3 is 17 amino acids. Germline V gene data show CDR1 as SGDLS and CDR2 as YYNGEE. The CDR3 nucleotides are TGTGCCAGCAGCCCATCCTCCAGTGCCCCCTCGAACTATGGCTACACCTTC. The encoded protein is CASSPSSSAPSNYGYTF.

This chain connects TRBV12-5 to TRBJ1-1, with TRBD1 identical over 7 bases. CDR3 length: 14 amino acids. CDR1 is LGHNT and CDR2 is FRNRAP in the germline V gene. Trimming at V came to 2 bases and at J to 9 bases, leaving 9 bases not matched to a gene. The CDR3 DNA is TGTGCTAGTGGTTTGCCAACGGGAGGGGGCCAAGCTTTCTTT. Its protein is CASGLPTGGGQAFF. Drawing the rest from reference TRBV12-5 and TRBJ1-1, the complete variable domain is DARVTQTPRHKVTEMGQEVTMRCQPILGHNTVFWYRQTMMQGLELLAYFRNRAPLDDSGMPKDRFSAEMPDATLATLKIQPSEPRDSAVYFCASGLPTGGGQAFFGQGTRLTVV.

The chain employs TRBV4-1 and TRBJ1-1, with TRBD1 matching 7 bases. There are 15 residues in the CDR3. V dropped 3 bases and J dropped 3; count of bases not matched to a gene: 7. The germline V gene encodes CDR1 MGHRA and CDR2 YSYEKL. The CDR3 sequence is CASSQAQGQHTEAFF. The CDR3 DNA reads TGCGCCAGCAGCCAGGCCCAGGGACAGCACACTGAAGCTTTCTTT.

This rearrangement joins TRBV4-1 to TRBJ1-5; TRBD1 matches 7 bases. The CDR3 runs 15 residues. Germline V gene data show CDR1 as MGHRA and CDR2 as YSYEKL. The J segment lost 6 bases and the V segment lost 1 base, leaving 6 bases of the junction unmatched. In DNA form, the CDR3 reads TGCGCCAGCAGCCAAGTACTAGGGGGCGGTCAGCCCCAGCATTTT. Residues: CASSQVLGGGQPQHF.

This chain connects TRBV6-5 to TRBJ1-1; the D is unclear. Germline V gives CDR1 MNHEY, CDR2 SVGAGI. V lost 5 bases and J 0 bases, leaving 7 bases between the germline ends. The CDR3 extends over 13 amino acids. CDR3 residues: CASSKHLNTEAFF. The CDR3 coding sequence is TGTGCCAGCAGTAAACATCTGAACACTGAAGCTTTCTTT.

V usage is TRBV27 and J usage is TRBJ1-2; no definite D call. The V end lost 5 bases, the J end lost 4 bases, and 17 bases lay between the germline ends. The CDR3 is 15 amino acids. From germline, CDR1 is MNHEY and CDR2 SMNVEV (reference sequence). CDR3 nucleotides: TGTGCCAGCAGTACCATCTCCGGGAATCTCTATGGCTACACCTTC. It codes for CASSTISGNLYGYTF.

The chain couples TRBV19 to TRBJ1-2; 9 nucleotides agree with TRBD1. CDR3 size: 18 residues. The junction had 19 bases not matched to a gene; V was cut back by 5 bases and J by 6 bases. Germline assignment: CDR1 LNHDA and CDR2 SQIVND (reference sequence). CDR3 residues: CASSPGQGVRIGQHGYTF. Written as DNA, the CDR3 is TGTGCCAGTAGTCCGGGACAGGGAGTTAGGATTGGCCAACATGGCTACACCTTC.

The rearrangement uses TRBV4-1 and TRBJ1-5, with TRBD1 as a possible D gene (6 bases). Germline V lookup: CDR1 MGHRA, CDR2 YSYEKL. V shed 3 bases and J shed 6 bases, with 15 bases lying between them. The length of the CDR3 is 15 residues. The CDR3, as DNA: TGCGCCAGCAGCCAGGGAACAGGGAACGGTCAGCCCCAGCATTTT. Its protein is CASSQGTGNGQPQHF.

J is TRBJ2-3 and V is TRBV4-3; D is possibly TRBD2 (7 bases). This CDR3 is built from 15 residues. Germline CDR1 LGHNA, CDR2 YSLEER. V gave up 1 base and J gave up 2 bases, with 10 bases separating them. CDR3 coding DNA: TGCGCCAGCAGCCAAGTGGGGGGGGCCACAGATACGCAGTATTTT. This translates into CASSQVGGATDTQYF.

The chain has TRBV7-9 and TRBJ2-7; TRBD2 agrees at 11 bases. CDR3 length: 15 amino acids. Germline loops: CDR1 SEHNR, CDR2 FQNEAQ (reference sequence). Unmatched junction bases numbered 7, after V lost 5 bases and J lost 4 bases. The chain's CDR3 is CASSTTSGIFYEQYF. The DNA of the CDR3 is TGTGCCAGCAGCACGACTAGCGGGATCTTTTACGAGCAGTACTTC.

The chain uses TRBV7-6 and TRBJ2-7, with 13 bases identical to TRBD2. Germline assignment: CDR1 SGHVS and CDR2 FNYEAQ. The V segment lost 6 bases and the J segment 0 bases; nucleotides outside the gene matches: 5. This CDR3 is 16 amino acids long. The CDR3 bases are TGTGCCAGCAGGGAAACTAGCGGGGGGGACTCCTACGAGCAGTACTTC. Translating it yields CASRETSGGDSYEQYF.

This clone was found a few times. The chain employs TRBV19 and TRBJ1-2; perhaps TRBD1 as D (6 bases). The V gene's germline CDR1 is LNHDA and CDR2 SQIVND (reference sequence). The V and J ends lost 4 bases and 6 bases respectively, with 18 bases between them. The CDR3 has 15 residues. The CDR3 is CASSKGYRDEDGYTF. The CDR3, as DNA: TGTGCCAGTAGTAAGGGGTACAGGGATGAGGATGGCTACACCTTC.

This clone was recorded once. The chain carries TRBV2 and TRBJ2-7, with 8 bases identical to TRBD1. The CDR3 runs 15 residues. Unmatched junction bases numbered 6, after V lost 0 bases and J lost 5 bases. The germline V gene has CDR1 SNHLY and CDR2 FYNNEI. The CDR3 DNA reads as TGTGCCAGCAGTGAAGCGCTTGCCAGGGGGCACGAGCAGTACTTC. Translating it yields CASSEALARGHEQYF. Drawing the rest from reference TRBV2 and TRBJ2-7, the complete variable domain is EPEVTQTPSHQVTQMGQEVILRCVPISNHLYFYWYRQILGQKVEFLVSFYNNEISEKSEIFDDQFSVERPDGSNFTLKIRSTKLEDSAMYFCASSEALARGHEQYFGPGTRLTVT.

The rearrangement links TRBV6-5 to TRBJ1-6; 7 nucleotides line up with TRBD1. Germline CDR1 MNHEY, CDR2 SVGAGI. V trimming: 7 bases; J trimming: 10 bases; junction bases outside the gene matches: 4. The CDR3 length is 12 residues. As DNA, the CDR3 is TGTGCCAGCAACAGGGGTGGATCACCCCTCCACTTT. Its protein is CASNRGGSPLHF.

There are a few counts of this clone. CDR3 sequence reads: CASSLLAGTGETQYF. CDR3 bases: TGTGCCAGCAGCCTCCTAGCGGGGACCGGTGAGACCCAGTACTTC. This chain connects TRBV4-2 to TRBJ2-5, with TRBD2 matching 9 bases. The CDR3 has 15 amino acids. The ends lost 4 bases at V and 5 bases at J; junction bases unmatched: 8. Germline V CDR1 and CDR2: LGHNA, YNFKEQ.

The count of this clone is one. The rearrangement uses TRBV4-1 and TRBJ2-7; 10 bases fit TRBD2. The CDR3 covers 14 residues. CDR1 and CDR2 from the germline V gene are MGHRA and YSYEKL. V shed 10 bases and J 4 bases; nucleotides not matched to a gene: 10. Written as DNA, the CDR3 is TGCGCCACCGGGACATCTAGCGGGGGATACGAGCAGTACTTC. This codes for CATGTSSGGYEQYF.

The rearrangement uses TRBV6-5 and TRBJ2-7; 8 nucleotides line up with TRBD2. Trimming took 5 bases from V and 4 from J; bases not matched to a gene: 7. In germline, CDR1 is MNHEY, CDR2 SVGAGI. The CDR3 contains 14 residues. The CDR3, as DNA: TGTGCCAGCAGTGCCGGGACTAGGGGGTACGAGCAGTACTTC. Its protein is CASSAGTRGYEQYF.

V usage is TRBV29-1 and J usage is TRBJ2-1, with TRBD2 identical over 15 bases. Trimming took 6 bases from V and 9 from J; bases not matched to a gene: 9. The CDR3 contains 15 residues. The germline gives CDR1 SQVTM, CDR2 ANQGSEA. CDR3 DNA sequence: TGCAGCGTGGGGACTAGCGGGGGGCATGGCGGTGAGCAGTTCTTC. Translating gives CSVGTSGGHGGEQFF.

The chain has TRBV25-1 and TRBJ1-3; the D is unclear. Germline CDR1 is MGHDK and CDR2 is SYGVNS. CDR3 size: 13 residues. Trimming removed 3 bases at V and 4 bases at J, with 7 bases between. In DNA form, the CDR3 reads TGTGCCAGCAGTGACAAGCCCGGAAACACCATATATTTT. It is translated as CASSDKPGNTIYF.

This chain's CDR3 is CASSFPVNTEAFF. The CDR3 region has the DNA TGTGCCAGCAGCTTTCCCGTTAACACTGAAGCTTTCTTT. The chain carries TRBV11-2 and TRBJ1-1; D unresolved. Germline-derived CDR1 and CDR2 are SGHAT and FQNNGV. CDR3 length: 13 amino acids. Trimming shortened V by 3 bases and J by 2 bases, and 7 bases separated the two germline ends.

This clone was counted at least ten times. The chain has TRBV4-2 and TRBJ1-2; D not resolved. Germline values: CDR1 LGHNA, CDR2 YNFKEQ. Trimming pared 5 bases from V and 2 bases from J, leaving 15 bases between. The length of the CDR3 is 15 residues. CDR3 nucleotides: TGTGCCAGCAGCGACCCCGGAGTACAAAACTATGGCTACACCTTC. Its translation: CASSDPGVQNYGYTF.

The V gene is TRBV4-1, the J gene TRBJ2-5, with a tentative D call TRBD2 (6 bases). The CDR3 spans 16 residues. Per germline, CDR1 MGHRA and CDR2 YSYEKL. V dropped 0 bases and J dropped 8 bases, with 19 bases sitting between them. The CDR3 sequence: CASSQDQGSGPLTQYF. The CDR3 bases are TGCGCCAGCAGCCAAGATCAAGGTAGCGGACCTTTAACCCAGTACTTC.